Sequencing of this TCR beta chain was carried out in a study of shared clonotypes between healthy human individuals (dated by TCRdb to the early 2020s). Looking at the study overall: A few men and two women, aged 18 to 49 years, made up the cohort. For each donor, three plates each were used for CD4 naive and CD4 memory, two plates were used for CD8 naive, and one plate was used for CD8 memory. To estimate repertoire size and how much clonotypes are shared between individuals, the study performed deep sequencing of blood TCR repertoires from a handful of healthy adults. To increase sequencing depth and limit assay-specific biases, TCR repertoire library preparation and sequencing were carried out by different laboratories using diverse techniques. Each donor's leukapheresis produced roughly between roughly 0.85 and 9 billion PBMCs. General conclusions and limits of the study: Sharing across a handful of donors was observed for about 5% of naive CD4, under 4% of naive CD8, around 2.5% of memory CD4, and around 0.4% of memory CD8 clonotypes. Because the study included only a small number of donors, the genetic and exposure-history diversity represented was limited. Sampling was restricted to blood, and TCR repertoires in tissue are likely to differ from TCR repertoires in blood. Larger estimated clonotype richness was generally found for naive subsets than for memory subsets. Rarefaction of sorted-subset datasets indicated incomplete sequencing despite the large sequencing depth. Compared with non-shared clonotypes, clonotypes shared by all four sorted-subset donors had higher generation probabilities. Pairwise subsampling led to the expectation that sequencing depth would affect the degree of clonotype sharing among donors.

Donors were healthy HIV-negative adults with no recently reported acute infections or vaccinations. Every donor was a Caucasian adult living in Nashville, Tennessee, USA. Magnetic negative selection was used to enrich CD4+ T cells, after which naive cells were positively selected on CD45RA and the negative fraction became the memory subset. Blood was collected by leukapheresis, and PBMCs were isolated by Ficoll-Histopaque density gradient centrifugation and then cryopreserved in liquid nitrogen vapor phase. Analytical flow cytometry was used to check the purity and quantity of each magnetically sorted T cell population. Genomic DNA was isolated from each sorted fraction and quantified by UV absorbance on a Nanodrop 2000c. As for this clone: No antigen is known for it. Base qualities are not recorded, but no much larger clone differs from it by a single base.

TCR CDR3 regions were amplified from genomic DNA by multiplex PCR using the deep immunoSEQ assay. For each cell subset, the extracted genomic DNA was distributed evenly across all wells of several immunoSEQ 96-well plates, and each plate served as one replicate. For sorted subsets, roughly 200 ng of genomic DNA, equivalent to 25,000 to 30,000 T cell genomes, went into each replicate PCR. The purified libraries were quantified using a Qubit 3.0 fluorometer, sized with a Bioanalyzer 2100, and then quantified again using the KAPA Library Quantification kit. A separate single-read 150-cycle Illumina NextSeq 550 flow cell was used to sequence each immunoSEQ 96-well plate. For the original study's pipeline: Because the immunoSEQ output held only junctional sequences and lacked quality scores, the filtering could not match the filtering applied to full-length reads. To assign V/J genes and CDR3, sequences were annotated using PyIR, a Python wrapper for IgBLAST v1.9, with IMGT germline references. Any read was removed if the V/J assignment was weak (E-value above 1e-6), the CDR3 was missing, or the read contained stop codons, out-of-frame junctions, or ambiguous translated residues. A V3J clonotype was defined by an identical inferred V gene, J gene, and CDR3 amino acid sequence. The percentage overlap between two repertoires was calculated by dividing the number of shared unique clonotypes by the size of the smaller repertoire. RTK rarefaction, the Chao1 estimator, and Recon v2.1 estimates of unobserved clonotypes were used to assess repertoire richness. Generation probabilities for all TCRbeta clonotypes obtained by the gDNA method from a handful of donors were computed using OLGA. TCRdb mirrors the immuneACCESS table, restricted to in-frame sequences. Some clones are absent from its copies; in checked studies, under half trace to an unresolved V gene, and the reason for the others is unknown. V and J calls and clone size are given by that table; D and trimming were obtained from the DNA. This sample comprises some 550,000 clones, around 97% of them detected only once. The top ten clones comprise roughly 0.055% of the sample.

V and J lose 6 bases and 0 bases, and a span of 16 bases separates them. CDR3 length: 16 amino acids, cysteine to phenylalanine. The entry retains the CDR3 DNA only, 48 bases that are in frame from base 1. CDR1 is given as MDHEN and CDR2 as SYDVKM, both from the germline V gene. The chain employs TRBV28 and TRBJ2-3; possibly the D gene is TRBD1, per 7 matching bases. The clonotype comes from a woman aged 25 to 39 in good health. The material sequenced was naive CD4+ T cells sorted from blood. The cell subset or site label, read with the paper, signifies: CD45RA+ positively selected. The nucleotides are TGTGCCAGCAGCCCCCGCGGGGACAGTAGCACAGATACGCAGTATTTT. Its coded protein is CASSPRGDSSTDTQYF. The full variable domain, with segments outside the CDR3 supplied by the reference TRBV28 and TRBJ2-3 proteins, appears as DVKVTQSSRYLVKRTGEKVFLECVQDMDHENMFWYRQDPGLGLRLIYFSYDVKMKEKGDIPEGYSVSREKKERFSLILESASTNQTSMYLCASSPRGDSSTDTQYFGPGTRLTVL.